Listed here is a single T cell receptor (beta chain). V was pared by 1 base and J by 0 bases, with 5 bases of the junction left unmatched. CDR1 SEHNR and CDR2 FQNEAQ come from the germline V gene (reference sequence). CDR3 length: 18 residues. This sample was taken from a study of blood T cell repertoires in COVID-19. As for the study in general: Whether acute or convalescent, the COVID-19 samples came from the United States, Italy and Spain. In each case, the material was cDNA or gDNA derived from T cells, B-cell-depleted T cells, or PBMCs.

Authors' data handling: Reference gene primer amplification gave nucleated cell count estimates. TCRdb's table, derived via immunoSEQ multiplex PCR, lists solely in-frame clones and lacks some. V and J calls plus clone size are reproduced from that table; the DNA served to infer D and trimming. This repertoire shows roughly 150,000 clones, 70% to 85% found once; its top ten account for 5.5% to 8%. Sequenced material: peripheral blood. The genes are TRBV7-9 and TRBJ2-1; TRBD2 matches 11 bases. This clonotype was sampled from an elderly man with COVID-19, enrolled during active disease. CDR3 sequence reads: CASSLDPGLAGSYNEQFF. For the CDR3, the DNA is TGTGCCAGCAGCTTAGACCCTGGACTAGCGGGCTCCTACAATGAGCAGTTCTTC.